This is a list of T cell receptor beta chains from one sample in a study of shared clonotypes between healthy human individuals. Assay: immunoSEQ multiplex PCR; the TCRdb copy retains only in-frame clones and omits some. Seen here are hundreds of thousands of clones, over 90% observed once, and the top ten hold around 24%. Sequenced sample: naive CD8+ T cells sorted from blood. The receptors were sampled from a man aged 25-45 years in good health. Both conserved end residues are part of each CDR3. A D gene is named only where the DNA matches it firmly. The size entry is marked missing in some rows and otherwise reads once, few, many or a size class.

j_call	clone_size	v_call	d_call	cdr3_nt	cdr3_aa
TRBJ2-3	NA	TRBV19	NA	TGTGCCAGTGGGGGCGGGAAAGGCCAAAAGGGAGATACGCAGTATTTT	CASGGGKGQKGDTQYF
TRBJ2-3	NA	TRBV7-8	NA	TGTGCCAGCACCCAGAAGGTGGGAACGTGGGGGAGCACAGATACGCAGTATTTT	CASTQKVGTWGSTDTQYF
TRBJ2-5	few	TRBV10-1	NA	TGCGCCAGCAGCCGGGAGATTTCCCGAGAGACCCAGTACTTC	CASSREISRETQYF
TRBJ2-7	once	TRBV5-1	NA	TGCGCCAGCAGCTTAGATCAGGGGTCCTCCTACGAGCAGTACTTC	CASSLDQGSSYEQYF
TRBJ2-3	NA	TRBV18	TRBD2	TGTGCCAGCTCACCTGGGACTAGCAGGGCAGATACGCAGTATTTT	CASSPGTSRADTQYF
TRBJ1-5	NA	TRBV7-9	TRBD1	TGTGCCACCACAGGGGGTTATAATCAGCCCCAGCATTTT	CATTGGYNQPQHF
TRBJ1-3	NA	TRBV28	NA	TGTGCCAGCAGTTTCCACCAGACAGCCTACTCTGGAAACACCATATATTTT	CASSFHQTAYSGNTIYF
TRBJ2-1	NA	TRBV5-6	NA	TGTGCCAGCAGCTTGGCCGGGGTTGTTCGAAGTGAGCAGTTCTTC	CASSLAGVVRSEQFF
TRBJ2-7	NA	TRBV10-3	TRBD2	TGTGCCACCCCGGGACTAGCGGAAGAGCAGTACTTC	CATPGLAEEQYF
TRBJ2-1	NA	TRBV11-2	TRBD2	TGTGCCAGCAGCTCCCCTCTATGGGGCGGGAGGGGGGATGAGCAGTTCTTC	CASSSPLWGGRGDEQFF
TRBJ2-1	NA	TRBV5-1	NA	TGCGCCAGCAGCTTGGGGACGGACCCTTACAATGAGCAGTTCTTC	CASSLGTDPYNEQFF
TRBJ2-2	NA	TRBV15	NA	TGTGCCACCAGCACTGTGACAGGAAACACCGGGGAGCTGTTTTTT	CATSTVTGNTGELFF
TRBJ2-1	NA	TRBV5-6	TRBD2	TGTGCCAGCAGCTTGGGGGGCCTAGCGGGGCTCAATGAGCAGTTCTTC	CASSLGGLAGLNEQFF
TRBJ2-3	NA	TRBV7-8	NA	TGTGCCAGCAGCTTAGTCGGGTTGGGAGATACGCAGTATTTT	CASSLVGLGDTQYF
TRBJ1-1	NA	TRBV5-6	TRBD1	TGTGCCAGCAGAACTTCGGACAGGGACCTGTTATACACTGAAGCTTTCTTT	CASRTSDRDLLYTEAFF
TRBJ2-7	NA	TRBV9	NA	TGTGCCAGCAGCGTAGAAGCCAGACCCTTCTCCTACGAGCAGTACTTC	CASSVEARPFSYEQYF
TRBJ1-1	NA	TRBV9	NA	TGTGCCAGCAGCGTAACATCGACAGAGAACATGAACACTGAAGCTTTCTTT	CASSVTSTENMNTEAFF
TRBJ2-1	NA	TRBV29-1	NA	TGCAGCGTTGAGGGCGGAACGGACTCCTACAATGAGCAGTTCTTC	CSVEGGTDSYNEQFF